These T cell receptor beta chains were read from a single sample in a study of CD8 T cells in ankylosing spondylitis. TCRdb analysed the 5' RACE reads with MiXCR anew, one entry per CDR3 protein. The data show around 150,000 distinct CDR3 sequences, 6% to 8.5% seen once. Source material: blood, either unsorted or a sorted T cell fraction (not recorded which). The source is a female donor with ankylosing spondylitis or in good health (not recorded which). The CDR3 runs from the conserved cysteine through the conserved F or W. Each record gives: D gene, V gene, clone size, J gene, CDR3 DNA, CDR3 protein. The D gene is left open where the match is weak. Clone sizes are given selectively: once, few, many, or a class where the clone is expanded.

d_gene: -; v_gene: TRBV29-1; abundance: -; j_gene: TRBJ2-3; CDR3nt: TGCAGCGTCGCAGGTGGAGTGGTAGCAGATACGCAGTATTTT; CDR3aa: CSVAGGVVADTQYF
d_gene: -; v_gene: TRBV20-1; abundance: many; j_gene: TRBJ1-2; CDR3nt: TGCAGTGCTGCCCCGGTGGTTGGCTACACCTTC; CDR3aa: CSAAPVVGYTF
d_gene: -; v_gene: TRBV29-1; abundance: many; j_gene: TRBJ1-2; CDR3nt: TGCAGCTCCTTGACAGGAAACTATGGCTACACCTTC; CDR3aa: CSSLTGNYGYTF
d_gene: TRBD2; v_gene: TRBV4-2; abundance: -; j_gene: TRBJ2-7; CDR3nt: TGTGCCAGCAGCCCGACGTGGGGGACTAGCTACCACGAGCAGTACTTC; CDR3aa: CASSPTWGTSYHEQYF
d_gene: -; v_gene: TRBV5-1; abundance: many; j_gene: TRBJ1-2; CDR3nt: TGCGCCAGCAGCCCGGAGGGGCCTGGCTACACCTTC; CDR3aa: CASSPEGPGYTF
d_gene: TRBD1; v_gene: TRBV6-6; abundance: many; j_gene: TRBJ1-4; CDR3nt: TGTGCCAGCAGTAATCGACAGGGGACTAAACTGTTTTTT; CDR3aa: CASSNRQGTKLFF
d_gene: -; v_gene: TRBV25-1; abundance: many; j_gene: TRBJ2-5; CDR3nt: TGTGCCAGCCAAGAGTTCAGGGGGGGAGGAGAGACCCAGTACTTC; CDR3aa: CASQEFRGGGETQYF
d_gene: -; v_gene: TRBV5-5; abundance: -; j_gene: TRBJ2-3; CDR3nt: TGTGCCAGCAGCTTGGAACGGAACACAGATACGCAGTATTTT; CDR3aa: CASSLERNTDTQYF
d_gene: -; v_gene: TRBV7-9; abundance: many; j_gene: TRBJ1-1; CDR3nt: TGTGCCAGCAGCCCTCCGCGGACGAGGTCTGAAGCTTTCTTT; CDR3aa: CASSPPRTRSEAFF
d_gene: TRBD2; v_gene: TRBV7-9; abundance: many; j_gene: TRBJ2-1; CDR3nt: TGTGCCAGCAGCTTAGGAGGACTAGCGGCGGCCTACAATGAGCAGTTCTTC; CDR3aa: CASSLGGLAAAYNEQFF
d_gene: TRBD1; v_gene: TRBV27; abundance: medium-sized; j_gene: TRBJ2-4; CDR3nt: TGTGCCAGCAGTCCGTTGACAGGGCTAGCCAAAAACATTCAGTACTTC; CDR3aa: CASSPLTGLAKNIQYF
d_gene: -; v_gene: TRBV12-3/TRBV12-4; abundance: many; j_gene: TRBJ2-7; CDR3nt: TGTGCCAGCAGTTTGGATCGGGGCAGCTCCTACGAGCAGTACTTC; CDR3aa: CASSLDRGSSYEQYF
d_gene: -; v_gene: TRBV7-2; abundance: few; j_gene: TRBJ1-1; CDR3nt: TGTGCCAGCAGCTTAGCACAGGGAGTGAACACTGAAGCTTTCTTT; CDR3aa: CASSLAQGVNTEAFF
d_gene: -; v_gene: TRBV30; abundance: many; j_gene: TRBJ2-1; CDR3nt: TGTGCCTGGGTAGGGGCGGTAAACAATGAGCAGTTCTTC; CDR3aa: CAWVGAVNNEQFF
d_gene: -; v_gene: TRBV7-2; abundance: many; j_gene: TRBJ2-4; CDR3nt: TGTGCCAGCAGCTTCGGAGGGGCACGGTCCATTCAGTACTTC; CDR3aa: CASSFGGARSIQYF
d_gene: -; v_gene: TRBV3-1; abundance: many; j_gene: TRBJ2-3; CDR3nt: TGTGCCAGCAGCCGCCAGGATGCGGGGTACACAGATACGCAGTATTTT; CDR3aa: CASSRQDAGYTDTQYF
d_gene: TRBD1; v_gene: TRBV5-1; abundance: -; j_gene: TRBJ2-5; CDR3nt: TGCGCCAGCAGCGCGAACGTCCGGGACAGGGGCGGAGAGACCCAGTACTTC; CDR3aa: CASSANVRDRGGETQYF
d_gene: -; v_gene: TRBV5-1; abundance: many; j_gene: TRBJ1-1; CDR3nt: TGCGCCAGCAGCTGGTCACCATCCAACACTGAAGCTTTCTTT; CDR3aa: CASSWSPSNTEAFF
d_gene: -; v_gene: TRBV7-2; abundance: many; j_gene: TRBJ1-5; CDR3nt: TGTGCCAGCAGCCTGAACAGGGACTATAGCAATCAGCCCCAGCATTTT; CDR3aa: CASSLNRDYSNQPQHF
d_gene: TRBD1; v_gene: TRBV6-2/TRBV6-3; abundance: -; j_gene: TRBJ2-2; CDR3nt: TGTGCCAGCAGTTATGGGACAGCGAATTCCGGGGAGCTGTTTTTT; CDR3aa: CASSYGTANSGELFF